This is a list of T cell receptor beta chains from one sample in a study of blood T cell repertoires in COVID-19. Sequenced by immunoSEQ multiplex PCR; TCRdb stores in-frame clones only, minus some. The data show 450,000 or so clones, 90% seen once. The specimen was PBMCs or T cells enriched from blood (not recorded which). Source of these receptors: a man younger than 35 who had recovered from COVID-19. The CDR3 runs from the conserved cysteine through the conserved F or W. The D gene is left open where the match is weak. For some rows the clone size is stated as once, few or many, or as a class when expanded; others skip it.

D gene	clone size	J gene	V gene	CDR3 DNA	CDR3 protein
-	-	TRBJ1-2	TRBV5-6	TGTGCCAGCAGCTCCGGGACTTGGGGCTACACCTTC	CASSSGTWGYTF
-	-	TRBJ2-2	TRBV5-1	TGCGCCAGCAGCCTACAAACTTCCGCTGAGGCCGGGGAGCTGTTTTTT	CASSLQTSAEAGELFF
-	-	TRBJ1-2	TRBV18	TGTGCCAGCTCACCACTTTCAGGGGCGAATGGCTACACCTTC	CASSPLSGANGYTF
-	-	TRBJ2-3	TRBV5-6	TGTGCCAGCAGCTTGGTCGGCGGGCTCCGCACAGATACGCAGTATTTT	CASSLVGGLRTDTQYF
-	-	TRBJ2-1	TRBV27	TGTGCCAGCAGTTTAACGGGAGTTTCCTACAATGAGCAGTTCTTC	CASSLTGVSYNEQFF
-	-	TRBJ2-7	TRBV11-2	TGTGCCAGCAGCACATATAGCGCCAACCGCTACGAGCAGTACTTC	CASSTYSANRYEQYF
TRBD1	-	TRBJ2-2	TRBV15	TGTGCCACCAGCGGAGACAGGGTTGGCACCGGGGAGCTGTTTTTT	CATSGDRVGTGELFF
TRBD1	-	TRBJ1-1	TRBV28	TGTGCCAGCAGTTTCGGGACAGGGATGGTCCTATCTGAAGCTTTCTTT	CASSFGTGMVLSEAFF
-	-	TRBJ2-1	TRBV19	TGTGCCAGTAGTATCGGAGCGGGTGTTTACAATGAGCAGTTCTTC	CASSIGAGVYNEQFF
-	-	TRBJ1-6	TRBV30	TGTGCCTGGAGTGTACTTGGTCTTAACGAGGTTCACCCCCTCCACTTT	CAWSVLGLNEVHPLHF
-	-	TRBJ1-2	TRBV7-2	TGTGCCAGCAGCTTGCAGTCTTCAGATTATGGCTACACCTTC	CASSLQSSDYGYTF
TRBD1	-	TRBJ1-5	TRBV19	TGTGCCAGTAGTTATTCAGGACAGGGGGCGGCTCAGCCCCAGCATTTT	CASSYSGQGAAQPQHF
-	-	TRBJ1-2	TRBV28	TGTGCCAGCACGGGACTGGACTATGGCTACACCTTC	CASTGLDYGYTF
-	-	TRBJ2-7	TRBV28	TGTGCCAGCAGTTCGGAGGTATACGAGCAGTACTTC	CASSSEVYEQYF
TRBD2	-	TRBJ2-5	TRBV3-1/TRBV3-2	TGTGCCAGCAGCCTTCGGGAGGCGGGGGGAAATGAAGAGACCCAGTACTTC	CASSLREAGGNEETQYF
TRBD2	few	TRBJ2-3	TRBV4-1	TGCGCCAGCAGCCAAGTAACTAGCGGGAGCACAGATACGCAGTATTTT	CASSQVTSGSTDTQYF
-	once	TRBJ2-2	TRBV5-1	TGCGCCAGCAGCTTAGTCCCTTGGAGGTCGGGCGGGGAGCTGTTTTTT	CASSLVPWRSGGELFF
-	-	TRBJ1-5	TRBV6-5	TGTGCCAGCAGCTCGGTGGGGGGTGGTCAGCCCCAGCATTTT	CASSSVGGGQPQHF
TRBD2	-	TRBJ2-1	TRBV10-2	TGCGCCAGCAGTCGACTAGCGGGGTACAATGAGCAGTTCTTC	CASSRLAGYNEQFF
-	-	TRBJ2-2	TRBV20-1	TGCAGTGCTAGTCGCGGGCCAGCGAACACCGGGGAGCTGTTTTTT	CSASRGPANTGELFF
TRBD1	once	TRBJ2-2	TRBV14	TGTGCCAGCAGCCCTACCGGGACAGGGGACACCGGGGAGCTGTTTTTT	CASSPTGTGDTGELFF
-	-	TRBJ2-1	TRBV14	TGTGCCAGCAGCCAAGCAAATGAGCAGTTCTTC	CASSQANEQFF
TRBD1	-	TRBJ1-2	TRBV2	TGTGCCAGCAGCCCGACAGGGAACTATGGCTACACCTTC	CASSPTGNYGYTF
-	-	TRBJ1-4	TRBV11-3	TGTGCCAGCAGCCTTCGGGTTTTCGGGGTTGAAAAACTGTTTTTT	CASSLRVFGVEKLFF
-	-	TRBJ1-1	TRBV20-1	TGCAGTGCTAGTAGCAAAGGGACATCGGTGCTCCGCACTGAAGCTTTCTTT	CSASSKGTSVLRTEAFF
-	-	TRBJ1-5	TRBV19	TGTGCCAGTAGTATAGAAGGAGGGCCGCCCCAGCATTTT	CASSIEGGPPQHF
-	-	TRBJ2-2	TRBV7-9	TGTGCCAGCACCCACCCCGCAGGCTATACGTCCTCCACCGGGGAGCTGTTTTTT	CASTHPAGYTSSTGELFF
TRBD1	-	TRBJ1-4	TRBV7-6	TGTGCCAGCAGCTTAGCGCAGGGGGCGGAAGGACGAAAACTGTTTTTT	CASSLAQGAEGRKLFF
-	-	TRBJ2-3	TRBV20-1	TGCAGTGCTAGTTTCGGCGGGAACTTAGATACGCAGTATTTT	CSASFGGNLDTQYF
-	once	TRBJ1-1	TRBV7-3	TGTGCCAGCAGCTTAAGTATATCCGAGGGAGAAGCTTTCTTT	CASSLSISEGEAFF
TRBD1	-	TRBJ1-1	TRBV10-2	TGCGCCAGCCTAGGACAGGGGTGGCCTTTCTTT	CASLGQGWPFF
-	-	TRBJ2-1	TRBV29-1	TGCAGCAAAAGCGAGAGCTCCTACAATGAGCAGTTCTTC	CSKSESSYNEQFF
-	-	TRBJ1-1	TRBV6-5	TGTGCCACCAGGAGACAGGAAAACACTGAAGCTTTCTTT	CATRRQENTEAFF
-	-	TRBJ2-5	TRBV5-6	TGTGCCAGCAGCCTAGGACAGCTTCAAGAGACCCAGTACTTC	CASSLGQLQETQYF
-	-	TRBJ1-2	TRBV12-3/TRBV12-4	TGTGCCAGCAGTAGAACTATCAACTATGGCTACACCTTC	CASSRTINYGYTF
-	-	TRBJ1-2	TRBV12-3/TRBV12-4	TGTGCCAGCAGTTTAGTTACAGGCTATGGCTACACCTTC	CASSLVTGYGYTF
-	-	TRBJ1-1	TRBV6-6	TGTGCCAGCAGTTACTCGGGCAGCGGGAACACTGAAGCTTTCTTT	CASSYSGSGNTEAFF
TRBD2	once	TRBJ2-1	TRBV7-9	TGTGCCAGCACCACAATAATAGCGGGGGACAATGAGCAGTTCTTC	CASTTIIAGDNEQFF
-	-	TRBJ1-6	TRBV7-6	TGTGCCAGCAGCCCCAACGTAGACTATAATTCACCCCTCCACTTT	CASSPNVDYNSPLHF
-	-	TRBJ1-4	TRBV6-5	TGTGCCAGCAGTTACTCCAGGGGCTTCAATGAAAAACTGTTTTTT	CASSYSRGFNEKLFF
-	-	TRBJ2-7	TRBV19	TGTGCCAGTAGACAGGGACACTCCTACGAGCAGTACTTC	CASRQGHSYEQYF
TRBD2	-	TRBJ2-4	TRBV19	TGTGCCAGTAGTAAGGGACTAGCGGGAGCCGCCACCAAAAACATTCAGTACTTC	CASSKGLAGAATKNIQYF
-	-	TRBJ2-1	TRBV7-2	TGTGCCAGCAGCTTAGTCGGGAGCCAGGGTGAGCAGTTCTTC	CASSLVGSQGEQFF
TRBD2	-	TRBJ2-1	TRBV28	TGTGCCAGCGGACCTCTAGGAGCGGGAGGTAGCGGTGAGCAGTTCTTC	CASGPLGAGGSGEQFF
-	-	TRBJ1-2	TRBV15	TGTGCCACCAGCAGGGACAGCCCTATTAAGAGTGGCTACACCTTC	CATSRDSPIKSGYTF
-	-	TRBJ2-1	TRBV5-1	TGCGCCAGCAGCTGGACTGAGAGCTCCTACAATGAGCAGTTCTTC	CASSWTESSYNEQFF
-	-	TRBJ1-1	TRBV11-2	TGTGCCAGCAGCTCGACCCGGGACATGGGGTCTGAAGCTTTCTTT	CASSSTRDMGSEAFF
-	-	TRBJ1-5	TRBV6-5	TGTGCCAGCAGCACAGGGCTGGATCAGCCCCAGCATTTT	CASSTGLDQPQHF